This passage covers 24 T cell receptor beta chains from one sample sequenced in a study of PD-L1 blockade in urothelial cancer. The time point denotes: pretreatment peripheral blood. Assay: immunoSEQ multiplex PCR; the TCRdb copy retains only in-frame clones and omits some. The data show about 130,000 clones, around 85% seen once. This material consisted of PBMCs, taken around atezolizumab (anti-PD-L1) treatment. All receptors derive from a man aged 50-60 years with urothelial cancer.

The chain employs TRBV4-1 and TRBJ2-3; TRBD2 might be the D (7 bases). Germline CDR1 and CDR2: MGHRA and YSYEKL. Between the trimmed V and J ends, which lost 3 bases and 3 bases, there was a span of 16 bases. CDR3 size: 16 residues. The CDR3 loop reads CASSHRGGGPTDTQYF. In DNA form, the CDR3 reads TGCGCCAGCAGCCACCGAGGGGGAGGGCCAACAGATACGCAGTATTTT.

This CDR3 is CASSLRTGVNRAYEPQHF. CDR3 coding DNA: TGTGCCAGCAGTTTGAGGACAGGGGTGAATCGGGCTTATGAGCCCCAGCATTTT. The chain has TRBV28 and TRBJ1-5; the match to TRBD1 covers 9 bases. The CDR3 has 18 amino acids. Trimming cost V 3 bases and J 8 bases; bases outside gene matches: 17. CDR1 and CDR2 (germline): MDHEN, SYDVKM.

The V gene is TRBV6-1, the J gene TRBJ1-2; TRBD1 aligns across 7 bases. With 6 bases clipped from V and 9 bases from J, the junction kept 4 bases outside the gene matches. This CDR3 contains 11 residues. CDR1 MNHNS and CDR2 SASEGT come from the germline V gene. CDR3 amino acids: CASSQTGRYTF. The DNA for the CDR3 is TGTGCCAGCAGCCAGACAGGGCGCTACACCTTC.

The V call is TRBV11-2, the J call TRBJ2-7; 11 bases are shared with TRBD2. In germline, CDR1 is SGHAT, CDR2 FQNNGV. V dropped 0 bases and J dropped 4; count of bases not matched to a gene: 2. This CDR3 contains 15 residues. The DNA for the CDR3 is TGTGCCAGCAGCTTAGAGCTAGCGGGGGGATACGAGCAGTACTTC. It specifies CASSLELAGGYEQYF.

V gene TRBV5-1 combines with J gene TRBJ1-4, with D tentatively TRBD1 (5 bases). The V end was cut by 4 bases, the J end by 4 bases, with 14 bases between. CDR1 is SGHRS and CDR2 is YFSETQ in the germline V gene. The CDR3 has 15 amino acids. DNA for the CDR3: TGCGCCAGCAGCCTACGGACGGGGGTTAATGAAAAACTGTTTTTT. Its protein is CASSLRTGVNEKLFF.

The rearrangement joins TRBV7-6 to TRBJ2-3; 10 positions match TRBD2. The length of the CDR3 is 17 residues. With 2 bases clipped from V and 0 bases from J, the junction kept 5 bases outside the gene matches. Germline values: CDR1 SGHVS, CDR2 FNYEAQ. CDR3 residues: CASSLSGRDPSTDTQYF. The CDR3 region has the DNA TGTGCCAGCAGCTTAAGCGGGAGGGACCCCAGCACAGATACGCAGTATTTT.

The CDR3 nucleotides are TGTGCCAGCAGCGTTACCACTAGCGCTCGACTCACCGGGGAGCTGTTTTTT. Encoded protein: CASSVTTSARLTGELFF. The rearrangement uses TRBV9 and TRBJ2-2, with TRBD2 matching over 7 bases. Per germline, CDR1 SGDLS and CDR2 YYNGEE. The CDR3 is made up of 17 amino acids. V lost 2 bases and J lost 4; bases outside the gene matches: 11.

The CDR3 is CATTTGTSGTNEQFF. In DNA, the CDR3 is TGTGCCACTACTACTGGGACTAGCGGGACCAATGAGCAGTTCTTC. The rearrangement links TRBV19 to TRBJ2-1; 13 bases fit TRBD2. CDR1 and CDR2 from the germline V gene are LNHDA and SQIVND (reference sequence). Losses at the gene ends were 10 bases for V and 6 bases for J; bases not matched to a gene: 9. The CDR3 is 15 residues long.

The chain uses TRBV19 and TRBJ2-6, with D unclear. Germline assignment: CDR1 LNHDA and CDR2 SQIVND (reference sequence). The CDR3 loop spans 15 amino acids. Between the trimmed V and J ends, which lost 4 bases and 1 base, there was a span of 8 bases. CDR3 region: CASSTQISGANVLTF. The CDR3, as DNA: TGTGCCAGTAGTACCCAGATTTCTGGGGCCAACGTCCTGACTTTC.

This chain connects TRBV5-1 to TRBJ2-3; the match to TRBD2 covers 7 bases. Germline V gene sequence: CDR1 SGHRS, CDR2 YFSETQ. V lost 3 bases and J lost 1; bases outside the gene matches: 8. The CDR3 consists of 16 residues. This CDR3 reads CASSSAGRTGTDTQYF. The DNA for the CDR3 is TGCGCCAGCAGCTCTGCCGGGAGGACCGGCACAGATACGCAGTATTTT.

A single count supports this clone. This chain joins TRBV5-1 and TRBJ1-1; D ambiguous. Trimming cost V 4 bases and J 0 bases, with 10 bases left between them. The CDR3 contains 14 residues. The germline V gene has CDR1 SGHRS and CDR2 YFSETQ. The DNA of the CDR3 is TGCGCCAGCAGCATCCCACAAGTGAACACTGAAGCTTTCTTT. Amino acid sequence: CASSIPQVNTEAFF.

This chain links TRBV28 with TRBJ2-7; 7 positions agree with TRBD1. J gave up 4 bases and V 5 bases, and 14 bases lay outside the gene matches. Germline CDR1 and CDR2: MDHEN and SYDVKM. This CDR3 spans 16 amino acids. The CDR3 DNA is TGTGCCAGCAGTCCTGGAGGACAGGAAAAGGGGTACGAGCAGTACTTC. It encodes CASSPGGQEKGYEQYF.

The chain carries TRBV19 and TRBJ2-7; 9 bases fit TRBD2. Germline CDR1 and CDR2: LNHDA and SQIVND (reference sequence). The V and J ends lost 1 base and 3 bases, in that order; junction bases with no gene match: 7. This CDR3 has 16 amino acids. In nucleotides, the CDR3 is TGTGCCAGTAGTATAGCGGCTAGCGGGACGATCTACGAGCAGTACTTC. It encodes CASSIAASGTIYEQYF.

The V and J genes are TRBV19 and TRBJ2-2; D is uncertain. Germline-derived CDR1 and CDR2 are LNHDA and SQIVND (reference sequence). The germline V and J ends were trimmed by 7 bases and 7 bases, with 10 bases remaining between them. CDR3 size: 12 residues. The CDR3 DNA reads TGTGCCAGTATCGCGACGGGCGGGGAGCTGTTTTTT. Amino acid sequence: CASIATGGELFF.

V and J are TRBV2 and TRBJ1-5; 8 bases match TRBD1. V gave up 6 bases and J gave up 2 bases; unmatched junction bases: 9. Germline V gene data show CDR1 as SNHLY and CDR2 as FYNNEI. The CDR3 runs to 16 residues. The CDR3 coding sequence is TGTGCCAGCAGCCCCCGGACAGGGATGCGCAATCAGCCCCAGCATTTT. Encoded protein: CASSPRTGMRNQPQHF.

CDR3 loop: CASSGTPNNEQFF. CDR3 coding DNA: TGTGCCAGCAGCGGGACTCCTAACAATGAGCAGTTCTTC. V is TRBV6-4 and J is TRBJ2-1, with TRBD2 as a possible D gene (6 bases). CDR3 length: 13 amino acids. Germline assignment: CDR1 MRHNA and CDR2 SNTAGT. Trimming stripped 6 bases from V and 5 bases from J, with 11 bases between.

This rearrangement joins TRBV9 to TRBJ1-1; tentatively, D is TRBD1 (5 bases). V was cut by 4 bases and J by 6 bases, with 13 bases left in between. The CDR3 has 13 amino acids. Germline V CDR1 and CDR2: SGDLS, YYNGEE. CDR3 nucleotides: TGTGCCAGCAGCTCAGGGATGGGCGCTGAAGCTTTCTTT. It translates to CASSSGMGAEAFF.

This clone was counted at least ten times. The chain carries TRBV6-5 and TRBJ1-5; 9 nucleotides line up with TRBD1. Germline CDR1 reads MNHEY; CDR2 reads SVGAGI. V lost 4 bases and J lost 4; bases outside the gene matches: 2. The CDR3 loop spans 14 amino acids. This chain's CDR3 is CASSFGTGNQPQHF. The CDR3 DNA follows: TGTGCCAGCAGTTTCGGGACAGGGAATCAGCCCCAGCATTTT.

The genes are TRBV7-2 and TRBJ2-1; 12 positions match TRBD2. This CDR3 is 16 amino acids long. Germline assignment: CDR1 SGHTA and CDR2 FQGNSA. The trim removed 6 bases at V and 5 bases at J, leaving 8 bases unmatched. The CDR3 sequence is CASSYPGLAGNNEQFF. CDR3 DNA: TGTGCCAGCAGTTATCCCGGACTAGCGGGAAACAATGAGCAGTTCTTC.

This clone was counted between two and nine times. The chain is built from TRBV10-2 and TRBJ2-7, with D perhaps matching TRBD1 (6 bases). Trimming removed 7 bases from V and 5 bases from J, with 18 bases in between. Germline V gives CDR1 WSHSY, CDR2 SAAADI. This CDR3 spans 14 amino acids. The CDR3 DNA sequence: TGCGCCAGCATGAATGGACAGCTAAATAACGAGCAGTACTTC. This translates into CASMNGQLNNEQYF.

The rearrangement joins TRBV11-2 to TRBJ2-2, with D perhaps matching TRBD1 (6 bases). CDR1 is SGHAT and CDR2 is FQNNGV in the germline V gene. V was cut by 3 bases and J by 4 bases, with 12 bases left in between. The CDR3 has 15 amino acids. CDR3: CASSFAGAGTGELFF. CDR3 sequence (DNA): TGTGCCAGCAGCTTCGCAGGGGCGGGCACCGGGGAGCTGTTTTTT. The full variable domain, rest sourced from reference TRBV11-2 and TRBJ2-2, is EAGVAQSPRYKIIEKRQSVAFWCNPISGHATLYWYQQILGQGPKLLIQFQNNGVVDDSQLPKDRFSAERLKGVDSTLKIQPAKLEDSAVYLCASSFAGAGTGELFFGEGSRLTVL.

The CDR3 nucleotides are TGTGCCTGGAGTTGGAGGGGTGGTGGCTATGGCTACACCTTC. Translation: CAWSWRGGGYGYTF. The rearrangement uses TRBV30 and TRBJ1-2; possibly TRBD1 for D (5 bases). This CDR3 has 14 residues. Germline V gene lookup returns CDR1 GTSNPN and CDR2 SVGIG (reference sequence). Trimming pared 2 bases from V and 4 bases from J, leaving 14 bases between. The whole variable domain, filled in from reference TRBV30 and TRBJ1-2, reads SQTIHQWPATLVQPVGSPLSLECTVEGTSNPNLYWYRQAAGRGLQLLFYSVGIGQISSEVPQNLSASRPQDRQFILSSKKLLLSDSGFYLCAWSWRGGGYGYTFGSGTRLTVV.

The chain uses TRBV29-1 and TRBJ2-1; TRBD2 aligns across 10 bases. The CDR3 consists of 13 residues. From germline, CDR1 is SQVTM and CDR2 ANQGSEA. V gave up 0 bases and J gave up 10 bases; unmatched junction bases: 3. The CDR3 here is CSVEEALAGEQFF. Written as DNA, the CDR3 is TGCAGCGTTGAAGAGGCACTAGCGGGAGAGCAGTTCTTC.

This rearrangement joins TRBV7-3 to TRBJ2-1; D may be TRBD2 (6 bases). The CDR3 is 16 residues long. Germline CDR1 and CDR2: SGHTA and FQGTGA. V shed 1 base and J shed 6 bases, with 16 bases lying between them. CDR3 residues: CASSLSPRGTGNEQFF. CDR3 in DNA: TGTGCCAGCAGCTTAAGTCCGCGGGGCACGGGCAATGAGCAGTTCTTC.